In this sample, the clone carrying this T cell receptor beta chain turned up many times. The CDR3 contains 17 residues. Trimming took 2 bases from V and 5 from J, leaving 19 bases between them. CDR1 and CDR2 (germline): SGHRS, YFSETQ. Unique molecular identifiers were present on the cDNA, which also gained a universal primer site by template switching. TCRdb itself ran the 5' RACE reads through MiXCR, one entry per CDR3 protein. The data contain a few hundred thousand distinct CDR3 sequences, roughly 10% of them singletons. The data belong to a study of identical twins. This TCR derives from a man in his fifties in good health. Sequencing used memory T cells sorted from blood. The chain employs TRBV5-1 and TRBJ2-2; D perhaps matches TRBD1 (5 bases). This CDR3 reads CASSFRAQDAWTGELFF. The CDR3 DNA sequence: TGCGCCAGCAGCTTCCGGGCACAGGACGCCTGGACCGGGGAGCTGTTTTTT.